This T cell receptor (beta chain) stems from a study of blood T cell repertoires in COVID-19. Participant-reported clinical history was the basis for cohort assignment. Generated by immunoSEQ multiplex PCR, the TCRdb table keeps only in-frame clones and is missing some. The sample has around 400,000 clones; roughly 90% are singletons. V was pared by 3 bases and J by 7 bases, with 9 bases of the junction left unmatched. CDR1 and CDR2 from the germline V gene are SGDLS and YYNGEE. CDR3 length: 16 amino acids. Input material: PBMCs or T cells enriched from blood (not recorded which). The V and J genes are TRBV9 and TRBJ2-2; 10 nucleotides agree with TRBD2. This receptor was identified in a woman younger than 35 who had been exposed to COVID-19. CDR3 region: CASSGSGGASIGELFF. The CDR3 DNA is TGTGCCAGCAGCGGCAGCGGGGGGGCCTCGATCGGGGAGCTGTTTTTT.